This T cell receptor beta chain was identified during a study of T cell responses to AZD1222 COVID-19 vaccine. Study-wide points: Across the whole spike, CD4 TCRs peaked at regions 160-218 and 743-854. Within unmutated variant regions lay the reported targets of nearly half of spike-specific TCRs. Donors, mostly white British, included more females; clonal diversity was possibly underestimated.

Germline loops: CDR1 SGHRS, CDR2 YFSETQ. V was pared by 4 bases and J by 0 bases, with 10 bases between. This CDR3 contains 14 residues. Using immunoSEQ multiplex PCR, the repertoire was profiled, and TCRdb retains in-frame clones only, with some absent. The data hold hundreds of thousands of clones, with around 93% observed a single time. Points on this clone: Its antigen is as yet unknown. Within the sample, other DNA sequences also encode this same CDR3.

The genes are TRBV5-1 and TRBJ1-1; D is uncertain. This clonotype was obtained from an adult in good health. This sample comprised peripheral blood, obtained on day 0 of MenACWY control vaccination. CDR3 coding DNA: TGCGCCAGCAGCCCGGGAGGGATGAACACTGAAGCTTTCTTT. Translated, it gives CASSPGGMNTEAFF. The full variable domain, completed using reference TRBV5-1 and TRBJ1-1, is KAGVTQTPRYLIKTRGQQVTLSCSPISGHRSVSWYQQTPGQGLQFLFEYFSETQRNKGNFPGRFSGRQFSNSRSEMNVSTLELGDSALYLCASSPGGMNTEAFFGQGTRLTVV.